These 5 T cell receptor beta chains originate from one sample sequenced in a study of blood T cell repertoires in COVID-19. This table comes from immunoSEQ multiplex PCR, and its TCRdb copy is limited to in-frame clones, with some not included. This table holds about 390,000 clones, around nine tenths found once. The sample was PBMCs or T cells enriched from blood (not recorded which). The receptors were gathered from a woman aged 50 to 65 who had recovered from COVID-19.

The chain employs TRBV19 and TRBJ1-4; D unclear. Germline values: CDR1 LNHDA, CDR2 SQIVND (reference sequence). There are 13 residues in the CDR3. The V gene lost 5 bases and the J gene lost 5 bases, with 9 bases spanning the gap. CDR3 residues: CASSPSVNEKLFF. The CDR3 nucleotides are TGTGCCAGTAGTCCCTCGGTAAATGAAAAACTGTTTTTT. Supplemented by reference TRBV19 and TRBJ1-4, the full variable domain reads DGGITQSPKYLFRKEGQNVTLSCEQNLNHDAMYWYRQDPGQGLRLIYYSQIVNDFQKGDIAEGYSVSREKKESFPLTVTSAQKNPTAFYLCASSPSVNEKLFFGSGTQLSVL.

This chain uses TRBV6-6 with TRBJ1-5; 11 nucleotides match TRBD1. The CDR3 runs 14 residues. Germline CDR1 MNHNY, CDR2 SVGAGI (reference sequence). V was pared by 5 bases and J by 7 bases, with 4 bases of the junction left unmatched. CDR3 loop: CASSHRTGGQPQHF. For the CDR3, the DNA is TGTGCCAGCAGTCACCGGACAGGGGGCCAGCCCCAGCATTTT.

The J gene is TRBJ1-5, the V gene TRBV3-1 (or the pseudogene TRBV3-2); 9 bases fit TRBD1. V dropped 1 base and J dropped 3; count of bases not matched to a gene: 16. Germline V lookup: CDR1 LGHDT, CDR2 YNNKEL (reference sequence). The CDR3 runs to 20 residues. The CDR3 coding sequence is TGTGCCAGCAGCCAAGCCTTACCGACAGGGGGGACGGGGATCAATCAGCCCCAGCATTTT. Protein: CASSQALPTGGTGINQPQHF.

CDR3 bases: TGTGCCAGCACTCAGGGCAGGAGCTCTGGAAACACCATATATTTT. Amino acids: CASTQGRSSGNTIYF. This sequence joins TRBV9 and TRBJ1-3, with D possibly being TRBD1 (5 bases). The CDR3 is made up of 15 amino acids. Germline CDR1 and CDR2: SGDLS and YYNGEE. The germline V and J ends were trimmed by 6 bases and 0 bases, with 13 bases remaining between them.

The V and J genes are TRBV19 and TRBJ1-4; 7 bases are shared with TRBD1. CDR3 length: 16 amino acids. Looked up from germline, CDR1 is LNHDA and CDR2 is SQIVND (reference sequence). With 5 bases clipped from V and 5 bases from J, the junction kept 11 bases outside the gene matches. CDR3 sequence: CASSSNPGQFNEKLFF. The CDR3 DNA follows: TGTGCCAGTAGTTCAAACCCGGGACAGTTCAATGAAAAACTGTTTTTT.